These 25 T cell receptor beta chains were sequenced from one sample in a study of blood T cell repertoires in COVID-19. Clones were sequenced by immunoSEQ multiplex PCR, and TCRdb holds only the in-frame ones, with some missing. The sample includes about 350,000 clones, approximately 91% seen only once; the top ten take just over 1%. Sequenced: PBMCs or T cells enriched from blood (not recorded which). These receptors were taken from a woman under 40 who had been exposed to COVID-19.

The CDR3 here is CASSSSFSGTGIYEQYF. The CDR3 bases are TGCGCCAGCAGCTCAAGCTTTTCGGGGACAGGCATCTACGAGCAGTACTTC. The gene calls are TRBV5-1 and TRBJ2-7; TRBD1 agrees at 8 bases. This CDR3 contains 17 residues. Germline values: CDR1 SGHRS, CDR2 YFSETQ. The V and J ends lost 3 bases and 3 bases, in that order; junction bases with no gene match: 14.

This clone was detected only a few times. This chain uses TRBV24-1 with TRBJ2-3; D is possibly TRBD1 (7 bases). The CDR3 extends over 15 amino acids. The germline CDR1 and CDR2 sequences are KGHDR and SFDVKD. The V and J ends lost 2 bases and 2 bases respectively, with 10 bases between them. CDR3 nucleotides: TGTGCCACCAGTGATTGGAGGGGGCACACAGATACGCAGTATTTT. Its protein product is CATSDWRGHTDTQYF.

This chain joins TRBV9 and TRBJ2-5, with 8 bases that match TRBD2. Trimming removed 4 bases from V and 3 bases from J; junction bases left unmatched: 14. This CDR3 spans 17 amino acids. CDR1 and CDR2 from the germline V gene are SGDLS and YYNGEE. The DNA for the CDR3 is TGTGCCAGCAGCAGAGGACTAGCAGCAAATATAAAAGAGACCCAGTACTTC. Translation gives CASSRGLAANIKETQYF.

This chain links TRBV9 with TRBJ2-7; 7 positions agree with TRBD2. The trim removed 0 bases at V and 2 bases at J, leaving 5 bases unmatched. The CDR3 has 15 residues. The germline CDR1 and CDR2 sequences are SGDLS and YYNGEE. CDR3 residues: CASSVGGGPTYEQYF. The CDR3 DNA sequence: TGTGCCAGCAGCGTAGGGGGGGGACCGACCTACGAGCAGTACTTC. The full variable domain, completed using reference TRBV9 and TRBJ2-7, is DSGVTQTPKHLITATGQRVTLRCSPRSGDLSVYWYQQSLDQGLQFLIQYYNGEERAKGNILERFSAQQFPDLHSELNLSSLELGDSALYFCASSVGGGPTYEQYFGPGTRLTVT.

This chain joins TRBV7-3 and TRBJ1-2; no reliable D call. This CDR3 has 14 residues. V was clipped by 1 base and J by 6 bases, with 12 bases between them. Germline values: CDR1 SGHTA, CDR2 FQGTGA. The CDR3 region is CASSLSARGDGYTF. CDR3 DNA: TGTGCCAGCAGCTTAAGTGCGCGCGGAGATGGCTACACCTTC.

The CDR3 DNA reads as TGTGCCACCAGTGAGAGCGCACCGGACAGGGTAAGCAATCAGCCCCAGCATTTT. Its protein product is CATSESAPDRVSNQPQHF. The chain uses TRBV24-1 and TRBJ1-5, with TRBD1 matching over 8 bases. V lost 4 bases to trimming and J lost 1 base; unmatched junction nucleotides: 11. CDR3 length equals 18 residues. Germline CDR1 reads KGHDR; CDR2 reads SFDVKD.

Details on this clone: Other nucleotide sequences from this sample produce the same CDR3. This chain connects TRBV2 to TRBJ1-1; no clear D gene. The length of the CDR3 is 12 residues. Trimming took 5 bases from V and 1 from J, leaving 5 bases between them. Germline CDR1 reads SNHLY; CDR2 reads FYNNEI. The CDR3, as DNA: TGTGCCAGCAGTTATCGGAACACTGAAGCTTTCTTT. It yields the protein CASSYRNTEAFF. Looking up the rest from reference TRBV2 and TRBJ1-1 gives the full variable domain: EPEVTQTPSHQVTQMGQEVILRCVPISNHLYFYWYRQILGQKVEFLVSFYNNEISEKSEIFDDQFSVERPDGSNFTLKIRSTKLEDSAMYFCASSYRNTEAFFGQGTRLTVV.

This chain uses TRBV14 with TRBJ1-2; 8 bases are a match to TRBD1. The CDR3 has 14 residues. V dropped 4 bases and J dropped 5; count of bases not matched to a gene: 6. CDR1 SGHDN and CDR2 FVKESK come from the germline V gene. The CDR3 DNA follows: TGTGCCAGCAGCCCGCAGGGGGCGCGGTATGGCTACACCTTC. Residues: CASSPQGARYGYTF. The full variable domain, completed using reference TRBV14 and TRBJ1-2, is EAGVTQFPSHSVIEKGQTVTLRCDPISGHDNLYWYRRVMGKEIKFLLHFVKESKQDESGMPNNRFLAERTGGTYSTLKVQPAELEDSGVYFCASSPQGARYGYTFGSGTRLTVV.

CDR3 residues: CASSLVRAGQETQYF. The CDR3, as DNA: TGCGCCAGCAGCTTGGTGCGGGCGGGGCAAGAGACCCAGTACTTC. The chain links TRBV5-1 to TRBJ2-5; D is possibly TRBD2 (6 bases). V was cut by 0 bases and J by 2 bases, with 11 bases left in between. CDR1 and CDR2 (germline): SGHRS, YFSETQ. CDR3 length: 15 residues.

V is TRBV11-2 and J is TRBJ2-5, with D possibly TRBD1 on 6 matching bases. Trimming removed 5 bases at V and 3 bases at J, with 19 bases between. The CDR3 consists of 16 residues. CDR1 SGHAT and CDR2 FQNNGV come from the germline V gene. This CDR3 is CASSTTISYREETQYF. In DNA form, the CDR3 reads TGTGCCAGCAGCACTACCATATCCTACAGGGAAGAGACCCAGTACTTC.

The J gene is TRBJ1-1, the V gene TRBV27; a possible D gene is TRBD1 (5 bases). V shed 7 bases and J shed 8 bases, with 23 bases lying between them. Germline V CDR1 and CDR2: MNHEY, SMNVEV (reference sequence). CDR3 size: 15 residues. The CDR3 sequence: CASTDRVSPAVEAFF. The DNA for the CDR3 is TGTGCCAGCACCGACAGAGTAAGTCCCGCCGTCGAAGCTTTCTTT.

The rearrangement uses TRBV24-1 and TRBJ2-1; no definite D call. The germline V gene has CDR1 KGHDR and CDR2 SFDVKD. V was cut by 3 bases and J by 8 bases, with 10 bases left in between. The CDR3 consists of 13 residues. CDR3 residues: CATSDNPRYEQFF. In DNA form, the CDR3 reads TGTGCCACCAGTGATAATCCTAGGTATGAGCAGTTCTTC.

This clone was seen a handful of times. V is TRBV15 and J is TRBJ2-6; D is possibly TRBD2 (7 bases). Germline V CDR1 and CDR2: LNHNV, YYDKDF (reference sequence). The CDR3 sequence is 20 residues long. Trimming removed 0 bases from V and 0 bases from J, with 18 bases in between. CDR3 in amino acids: CATSRDPIGGRGSGANVLTF. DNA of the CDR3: TGTGCCACCAGCAGAGATCCCATCGGGGGGCGCGGCTCTGGGGCCAACGTCCTGACTTTC.

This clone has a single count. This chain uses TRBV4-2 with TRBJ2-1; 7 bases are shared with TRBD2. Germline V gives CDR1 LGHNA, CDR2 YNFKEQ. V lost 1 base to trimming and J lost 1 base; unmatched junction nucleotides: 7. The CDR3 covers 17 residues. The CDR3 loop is CASSQGELAMSYNEQFF. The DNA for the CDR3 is TGTGCCAGCAGCCAAGGGGAACTAGCGATGTCCTACAATGAGCAGTTCTTC.

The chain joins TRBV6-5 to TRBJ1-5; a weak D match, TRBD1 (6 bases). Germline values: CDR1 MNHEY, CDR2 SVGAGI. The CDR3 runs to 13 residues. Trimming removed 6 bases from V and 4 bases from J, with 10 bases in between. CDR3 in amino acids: CASRTGINQPQHF. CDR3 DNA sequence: TGTGCCAGCAGGACAGGAATTAATCAGCCCCAGCATTTT.

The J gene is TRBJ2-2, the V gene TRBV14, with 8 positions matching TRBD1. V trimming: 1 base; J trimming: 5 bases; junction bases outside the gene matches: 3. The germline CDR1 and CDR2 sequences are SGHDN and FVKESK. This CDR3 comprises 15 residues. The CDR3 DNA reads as TGTGCCAGCAGCCAAGTACACAGGGGGACCGGGGAGCTGTTTTTT. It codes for CASSQVHRGTGELFF. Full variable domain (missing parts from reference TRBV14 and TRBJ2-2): EAGVTQFPSHSVIEKGQTVTLRCDPISGHDNLYWYRRVMGKEIKFLLHFVKESKQDESGMPNNRFLAERTGGTYSTLKVQPAELEDSGVYFCASSQVHRGTGELFFGEGSRLTVL.

CDR3 region: CASRDSTTNEKLFF. The CDR3 DNA follows: TGTGCCAGCAGAGACAGCACAACTAATGAAAAACTGTTTTTT. This chain uses TRBV6-5 with TRBJ1-4, with a possible D match to TRBD1 (5 bases). V gave up 6 bases and J gave up 0 bases, with 8 bases separating them. The CDR3 runs 14 residues. The germline CDR1 and CDR2 sequences are MNHEY and SVGAGI.

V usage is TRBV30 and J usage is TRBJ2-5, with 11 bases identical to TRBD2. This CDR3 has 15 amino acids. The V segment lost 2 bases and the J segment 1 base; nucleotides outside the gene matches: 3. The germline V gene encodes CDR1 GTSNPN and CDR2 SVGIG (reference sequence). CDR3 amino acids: CAWSRLAGTQETQYF. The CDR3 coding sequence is TGTGCCTGGAGTCGACTAGCGGGAACCCAAGAGACCCAGTACTTC.

The CDR3 sequence: CASSQGLGSSYEQYF. The CDR3 DNA reads as TGTGCCAGCAGCCAGGGACTAGGTAGCTCCTACGAGCAGTACTTC. This chain links TRBV28 with TRBJ2-7, with 8 bases fitting TRBD2. The CDR3 is 15 amino acids. Germline CDR1 MDHEN, CDR2 SYDVKM. The J segment lost 0 bases and the V segment lost 6 bases, leaving 7 bases of the junction unmatched. The whole variable domain, filled in from reference TRBV28 and TRBJ2-7, reads DVKVTQSSRYLVKRTGEKVFLECVQDMDHENMFWYRQDPGLGLRLIYFSYDVKMKEKGDIPEGYSVSREKKERFSLILESASTNQTSMYLCASSQGLGSSYEQYFGPGTRLTVT.

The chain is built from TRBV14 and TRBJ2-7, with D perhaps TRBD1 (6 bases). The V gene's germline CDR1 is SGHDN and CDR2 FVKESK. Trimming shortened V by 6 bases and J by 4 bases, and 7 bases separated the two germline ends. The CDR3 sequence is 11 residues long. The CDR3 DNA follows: TGTGCCAGCAGGCAGGGGTACGAGCAGTACTTC. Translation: CASRQGYEQYF.

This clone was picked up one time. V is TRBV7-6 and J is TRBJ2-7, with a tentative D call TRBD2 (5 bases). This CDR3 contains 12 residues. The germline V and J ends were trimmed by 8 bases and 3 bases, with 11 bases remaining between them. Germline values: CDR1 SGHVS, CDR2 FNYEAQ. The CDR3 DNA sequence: TGTGCCAGCGGAGGAGCTATCTACGAGCAGTACTTC. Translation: CASGGAIYEQYF.

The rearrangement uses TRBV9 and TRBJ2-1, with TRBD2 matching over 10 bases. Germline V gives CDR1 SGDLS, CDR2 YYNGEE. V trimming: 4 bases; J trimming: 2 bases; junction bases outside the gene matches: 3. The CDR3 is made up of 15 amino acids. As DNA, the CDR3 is TGTGCCAGCAGCCCCACTAGCGGGACCTACAATGAGCAGTTCTTC. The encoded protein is CASSPTSGTYNEQFF. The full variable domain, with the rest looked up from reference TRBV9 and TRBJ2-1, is DSGVTQTPKHLITATGQRVTLRCSPRSGDLSVYWYQQSLDQGLQFLIQYYNGEERAKGNILERFSAQQFPDLHSELNLSSLELGDSALYFCASSPTSGTYNEQFFGPGTRLTVL.

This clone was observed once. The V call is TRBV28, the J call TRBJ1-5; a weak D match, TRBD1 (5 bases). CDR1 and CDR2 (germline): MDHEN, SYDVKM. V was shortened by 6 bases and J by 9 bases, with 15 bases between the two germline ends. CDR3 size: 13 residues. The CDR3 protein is CASSLDTAGPQHF. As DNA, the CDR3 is TGTGCCAGCAGCCTGGACACTGCAGGGCCCCAGCATTTT.

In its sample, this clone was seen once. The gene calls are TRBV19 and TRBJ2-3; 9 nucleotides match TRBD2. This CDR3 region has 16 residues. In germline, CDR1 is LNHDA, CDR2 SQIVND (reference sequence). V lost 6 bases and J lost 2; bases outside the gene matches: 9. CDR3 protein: CASSYGTSLLTDTQYF. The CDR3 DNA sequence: TGTGCCAGTAGCTACGGGACTAGCCTCCTCACAGATACGCAGTATTTT. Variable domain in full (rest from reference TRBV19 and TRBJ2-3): DGGITQSPKYLFRKEGQNVTLSCEQNLNHDAMYWYRQDPGQGLRLIYYSQIVNDFQKGDIAEGYSVSREKKESFPLTVTSAQKNPTAFYLCASSYGTSLLTDTQYFGPGTRLTVL.

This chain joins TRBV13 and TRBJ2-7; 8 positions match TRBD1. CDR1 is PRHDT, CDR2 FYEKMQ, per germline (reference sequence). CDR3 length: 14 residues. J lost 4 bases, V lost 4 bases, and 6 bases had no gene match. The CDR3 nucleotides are TGTGCCAGCAGCTCCAGGGGGCGAGAGTACGAGCAGTACTTC. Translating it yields CASSSRGREYEQYF.